This T cell receptor beta chain is drawn from a study of tumor and adjacent non-tumor tissue in lung cancer (dated by TCRdb to the late 2010s). In the study overall: The cohort included 12 adenocarcinoma, 2 squamous cell carcinoma and 1 small cell lung cancer patients. The study compared bulk TCRbeta repertoires between lung tumor tissue and matched distant non-tumor lung tissue from approximately 14 lung cancer patients. A total of some 130 million productive TCRbeta reads were generated by sequencing, corresponding to an average of roughly 4.1 million reads per sample. The roughly 15 patients were aged roughly 31 to 85 years, included 10 men and 5 women, and had TNM stage I to III disease. For each patient, one tumor sample and one normal lung sample were taken, giving approximately 33 paired specimens that underwent TCRbeta CDR3 sequencing.

The table lists this clonotype with a count of one. Its antigen is unknown. The junction departs from germline at one end; a sequencing error may be responsible. Library creation used multiplex PCR. Sequencer: Illumina HiSeq 2500. TCRbeta libraries were constructed through three rounds of nested PCR with primers (Table S4) according to protocols adapted from ARM-PCR. PCR products of 200-500 bp were gel-excised and purified with the QIAquick gel extraction kit before sequencing. As for the original processing: Trimmomatic was used to clean the reads, FLASH merged the cleaned reads into complete CDR3 sequences, and MiTCR assigned the sequences to V(D)J germline segments. Clonal diversity was computed as the inverse Simpson's index with VDJtools. In-frame sequences lacking a premature stop codon were counted as productive reads. TCRdb applied fastp at Q25 and MiXCR to the public reads, then kept only in-frame beta chains. Under each unique CDR3 protein, matching rows form one entry showing the most common genes and DNA. The V and J calls were not made by the authors but by TCRdb's processing. Present in this sample are approximately 90,000 distinct CDR3 sequences, around 59% of which were seen just once. The ten largest clonotypes hold more than 14% of the sample.

CDR1 SGHRS and CDR2 YFSETQ were looked up in the germline V gene. The CDR3 goes from the cysteine to the phenylalanine over 15 residues. CDR3 DNA only is kept here, 45 bases in frame from base 1. RNA was isolated from bulk, unsorted tissue, and RNA quality was assessed with a NanoDrop ND-1000 and an Agilent 2100. Newly diagnosed lung cancer patients without prior chemotherapy who had been admitted for thoracic surgery in China between August and November 2014 were enrolled as donors. Patients with previous radiotherapy or chemotherapy, or with another concurrent cancer, were excluded from the study. Surgical tissue pieces of about 1-2.1 cm3 were preserved in RNAlater solution and stored at -80 °C until use. Broader findings and caveats from the paper: TCR diversity (inverse Simpson) was significantly higher in tumor than in normal lung tissue (roughly 390 vs 170, P = 0.0075, Mann-Whitney U test). Younger patients had significantly higher TCR diversity, and higher tumor TCR diversity was associated with shorter overall and disease-free survival. The cohort had only 15 or so patients, and the authors noted that larger samples and more detailed clinical data are needed. Because peripheral blood was not sequenced, blood TCRbeta repertoires in the lung cancer patients of the study were not examined. Neither the sequencing platform nor unique molecular identifiers are named or mentioned anywhere in the methods. The top 100 clones accounted for a significantly larger cumulative portion of the repertoire in normal lung than in tumor tissue.

This clonotype originated in a man between 65 and 85 years old with non-small cell lung cancer. This sequence uses TRBV5-1 and TRBJ1-6, with the D gene too uncertain to name. Sequenced input: lung tumor tissue. CDR3 protein: CASSLISSYSSPLHF. The DNA reads TGCGCCAGCAGCTTGATAAGCTCCTATAGTTCACCCCTCCACTTT.